The subject of this entry is one T cell receptor beta chain. What it recognizes is unknown. This entry belongs to a study of T cell repertoires in cytomegalovirus infection. At the level of the study: Matching HLA type, along with CMV infection, was indicated by public TCR beta signatures.

TCRdb called the reads again in MiXCR, with one record for every CDR3 protein. The sample has fewer than 550,000 distinct CDR3 sequences, less than 30% seen once. CDR1 and CDR2 (germline): MGHRA, YSYEKL. This CDR3 spans 15 amino acids. V was pared by 8 bases and J by 0 bases, with 16 bases between. The study, taken as a whole, reports: Cumulative frequency (of public TCR beta family members) identified carriers of CMV plus the relevant HLA. CMV-specific HLA-C-restricted TCR beta clonotypes dominated the ex vivo response.

This sequence was found in a human donor in good health (CMV status not recorded). Some clones in this sample may be carry-over from other donors' samples. V gene TRBV4-1 combines with J gene TRBJ1-1; D is perhaps TRBD1 (5 bases). The source material was PBMCs. CDR3 in DNA: TGCGCCAGCGGAGTCCCCGGACACCTGAACACTGAAGCTTTCTTT. Translated: CASGVPGHLNTEAFF.